Listed below are T cell receptor beta chains from one sample, sequenced in a study of OX40 agonist ivuxolimab in advanced cancers. Sequencing used immunoSEQ multiplex PCR; TCRdb keeps in-frame clones, though not all of them. The sample yields under 50,000 clones, approximately 82% seen once. This specimen consisted of CD4+ or CD8+ T cells sorted from blood, obtained in a trial of the OX40 agonist ivuxolimab. The receptors were gathered from an adult with an advanced solid tumor such as melanoma, head and neck, liver or kidney cancer. The CDR3 runs from the conserved cysteine through the conserved F or W. A D gene is named only where the DNA matches it firmly. Only part of the rows carry a size: once, few, many, or a class if the clone is expanded.

d_call	v_call	j_call	clone_size	cdr3_aa	cdr3_nt
TRBD1	TRBV27	TRBJ1-1	-	CASSLLLGQGNTEAFF	TGTGCCAGCAGTTTACTCCTTGGACAGGGGAACACTGAAGCTTTCTTT
-	TRBV6-5	TRBJ1-1	-	CASSYTLGGTEAFF	TGTGCCAGCAGTTACACACTAGGGGGAACTGAAGCTTTCTTT
-	TRBV2	TRBJ1-5	-	CASSEGTGRSPQHF	TGTGCCAGCAGTGAAGGCACAGGCCGATCGCCCCAGCATTTT
TRBD2	TRBV2	TRBJ2-1	-	CASSEPGAGTSFGEQFF	TGTGCCAGCAGTGAACCAGGGGCCGGGACTAGCTTCGGTGAGCAGTTCTTC
-	TRBV19	TRBJ1-3	few	CASSINSNSGNTIYF	TGTGCCAGTAGTATCAACAGCAACTCTGGAAACACCATATATTTT
TRBD2	TRBV5-4	TRBJ2-5	-	CASSQRTSGGETQYF	TGTGCCAGCAGCCAGAGGACTAGCGGTGGAGAGACCCAGTACTTC
-	TRBV10-1	TRBJ2-2	-	CASSPDGTLGELFF	TGCGCCAGCAGTCCAGACGGGACTCTCGGGGAGCTGTTTTTT
-	TRBV5-1	TRBJ2-5	-	CASSLFKQETQYF	TGCGCCAGCAGCTTATTTAAACAAGAGACCCAGTACTTC
-	TRBV30	TRBJ1-4	-	CAWSDVGSTNEKLFF	TGTGCCTGGAGCGATGTCGGTTCAACTAATGAAAAACTGTTTTTT
-	TRBV10-3	TRBJ1-6	once	CAISDPGIVNNSPLHF	TGTGCCATCAGTGACCCGGGGATAGTAAATAATTCACCCCTCCACTTT
-	TRBV7-2	TRBJ1-2	-	CASSLGRGNYGYTF	TGTGCCAGCAGCTTAGGGAGGGGTAACTATGGCTACACCTTC
TRBD2	TRBV11-2	TRBJ2-2	-	CASSSGLAGPGELFF	TGTGCCAGCAGCTCGGGACTAGCGGGACCCGGGGAGCTGTTTTTT
-	TRBV27	TRBJ2-1	-	CASRGGGTVAGSYNEQFF	TGTGCCAGCAGAGGGGGCGGGACAGTCGCGGGCTCCTACAATGAGCAGTTCTTC
-	TRBV9	TRBJ2-1	-	CASSTRHTDGSEQFF	TGTGCCAGCAGCACACGACATACGGACGGATCTGAGCAGTTCTTC
TRBD1	TRBV6-5	TRBJ2-1	-	CASSFGTGAINEQFF	TGTGCCAGCAGTTTTGGGACAGGGGCGATCAATGAGCAGTTCTTC
TRBD2	TRBV19	TRBJ2-7	-	CASSRGLADSYEQYF	TGTGCCAGTAGTCGTGGACTAGCGGACTCCTACGAGCAGTACTTC
-	TRBV9	TRBJ2-2	-	CASSVPRGQPNTGELFF	TGTGCCAGCAGCGTCCCGCGGGGACAGCCGAACACCGGGGAGCTGTTTTTT
TRBD1	TRBV29-1	TRBJ2-7	-	CSVVEGALEYF	TGCAGCGTTGTTGAGGGGGCGCTGGAGTACTTC
-	TRBV30	TRBJ1-2	-	CAWSKGRDYGYTF	TGTGCCTGGAGTAAGGGGCGCGACTATGGCTACACCTTC
-	TRBV30	TRBJ1-3	few	CAWKPPGNTIYF	TGTGCCTGGAAACCCCCGGGAAACACCATATATTTT
TRBD2	TRBV15	TRBJ2-1	-	CATSSGLAGFNEQFF	TGTGCCACCAGCAGCGGACTAGCGGGCTTCAATGAGCAGTTCTTC
TRBD2	TRBV5-1	TRBJ2-3	once	CASSDLAGLAGADTQYF	TGCGCCAGCAGCGACCTGGCGGGACTAGCGGGAGCAGATACGCAGTATTTT
TRBD1	TRBV10-3	TRBJ2-1	few	CAISEGQGNEQFF	TGTGCCATCAGTGAGGGACAGGGAAATGAGCAGTTCTTC
-	TRBV19	TRBJ1-4	-	CASTSDRTEKLFF	-
-	TRBV29-1	TRBJ2-6	-	CSVAGANGANVLTF	TGCAGCGTTGCGGGGGCGAACGGGGCCAACGTCCTGACTTTC
-	TRBV15	TRBJ1-4	-	CATSRKGPATNEKLFF	TGTGCCACCAGCAGAAAGGGACCTGCAACTAATGAAAAACTGTTTTTT
-	TRBV11-2	TRBJ2-3	-	CASSSPMGTDTQYF	TGTGCCAGCAGCTCTCCGATGGGCACAGATACGCAGTATTTT
-	TRBV2	TRBJ1-4	-	CASSVDLNEKLCF	TGTGCCAGCAGTGTTGACCTAAATGAAAAACTGTGTTTT
-	TRBV15	TRBJ1-4	-	CATSRDKEGRTNEKLFF	TGTGCCACCAGCAGAGATAAAGAGGGGAGGACTAATGAAAAACTGTTTTTT
-	TRBV20-1	TRBJ2-5	-	CSAIAGETQYF	TGCAGTGCGATCGCAGGAGAGACCCAGTACTTC
TRBD1	TRBV19	TRBJ1-4	-	CASSNRGPEKLFF	TGTGCCAGTAGTAACAGGGGGCCGGAAAAACTGTTTTTT
-	TRBV4-2	TRBJ2-7	-	CASSQAGREQYF	TGTGCCAGCAGCCAAGCAGGGCGCGAGCAGTACTTC
-	TRBV6-4	TRBJ1-5	once	CASSDQKNSNQPQHF	TGTGCCAGCAGTGACCAGAAAAATAGCAATCAGCCCCAGCATTTT
-	TRBV5-6	TRBJ1-2	-	CASSLWGGDGYTF	TGTGCCAGCAGCTTGTGGGGCGGAGATGGCTACACCTTC
TRBD2	TRBV14	TRBJ2-7	-	CASSQLAGLVIGEQYF	TGTGCCAGCAGCCAGCTAGCGGGGCTCGTAATAGGGGAGCAGTACTTC
-	TRBV11-2	TRBJ1-4	-	CASSPWTDPSPEKLFF	TGTGCCAGCAGCCCGTGGACCGATCCGAGCCCTGAAAAACTGTTTTTT
-	TRBV10-3	TRBJ2-2	-	CAINPTGTGELFF	TGTGCCATCAATCCGACAGGCACCGGGGAGCTGTTTTTT